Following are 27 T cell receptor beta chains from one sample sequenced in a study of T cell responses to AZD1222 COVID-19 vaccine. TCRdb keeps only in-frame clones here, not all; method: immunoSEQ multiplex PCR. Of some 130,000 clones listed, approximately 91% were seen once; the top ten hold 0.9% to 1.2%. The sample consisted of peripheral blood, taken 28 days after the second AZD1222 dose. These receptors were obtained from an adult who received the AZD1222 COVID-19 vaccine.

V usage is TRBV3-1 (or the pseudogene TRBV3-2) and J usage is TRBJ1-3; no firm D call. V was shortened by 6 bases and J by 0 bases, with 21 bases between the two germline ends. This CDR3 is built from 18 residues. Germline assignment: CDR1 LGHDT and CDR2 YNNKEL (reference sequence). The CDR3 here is CASRHKGERGPSGNTIYF. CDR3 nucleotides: TGTGCCAGCAGGCACAAGGGTGAGCGCGGTCCCTCTGGAAACACCATATATTTT.

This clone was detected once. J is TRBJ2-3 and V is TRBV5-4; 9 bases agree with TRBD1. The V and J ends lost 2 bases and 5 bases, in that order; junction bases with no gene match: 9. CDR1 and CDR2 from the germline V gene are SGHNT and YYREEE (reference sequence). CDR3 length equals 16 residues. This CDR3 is CASSFPGTGKRDTQYF. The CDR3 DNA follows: TGTGCCAGCAGCTTTCCCGGGACAGGGAAAAGAGATACGCAGTATTTT.

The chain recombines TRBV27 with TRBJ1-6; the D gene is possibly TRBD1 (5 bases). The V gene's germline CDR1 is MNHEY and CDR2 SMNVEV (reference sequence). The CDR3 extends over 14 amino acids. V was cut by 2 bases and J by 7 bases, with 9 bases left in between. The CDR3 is CASSLKGRNSPLHF. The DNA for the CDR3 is TGTGCCAGCAGTTTAAAGGGGAGGAATTCACCCCTCCACTTT.

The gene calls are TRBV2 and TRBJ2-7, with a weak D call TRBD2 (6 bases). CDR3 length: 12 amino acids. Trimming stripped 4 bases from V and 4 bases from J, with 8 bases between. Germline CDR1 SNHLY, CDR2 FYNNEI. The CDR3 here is CASSAEGYEQYF. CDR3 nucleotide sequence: TGTGCCAGCAGTGCGGAGGGTTACGAGCAGTACTTC.

CDR3 residues: CASSPGTRPDTQYF. CDR3 nucleotides: TGTGCCAGCAGCCCCGGGACACGCCCGGATACGCAGTATTTT. This chain links TRBV7-3 with TRBJ2-3; maybe TRBD1 (6 bases). CDR1 is SGHTA, CDR2 FQGTGA, per germline. The CDR3 has 14 amino acids. V dropped 5 bases and J dropped 6 bases, with 15 bases sitting between them.

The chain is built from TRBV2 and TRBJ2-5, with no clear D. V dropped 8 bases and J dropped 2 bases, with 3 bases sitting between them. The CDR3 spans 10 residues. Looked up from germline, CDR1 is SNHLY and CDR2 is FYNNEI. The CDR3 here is CASVQETQYF. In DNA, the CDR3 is TGTGCCAGCGTTCAAGAGACCCAGTACTTC.

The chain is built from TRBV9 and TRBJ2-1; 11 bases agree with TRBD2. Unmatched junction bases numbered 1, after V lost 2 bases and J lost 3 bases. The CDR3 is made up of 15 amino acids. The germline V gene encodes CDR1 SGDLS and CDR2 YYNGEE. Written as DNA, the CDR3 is TGTGCCAGCAGCGTTACTAGCGGGAGCTACAATGAGCAGTTCTTC. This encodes CASSVTSGSYNEQFF.

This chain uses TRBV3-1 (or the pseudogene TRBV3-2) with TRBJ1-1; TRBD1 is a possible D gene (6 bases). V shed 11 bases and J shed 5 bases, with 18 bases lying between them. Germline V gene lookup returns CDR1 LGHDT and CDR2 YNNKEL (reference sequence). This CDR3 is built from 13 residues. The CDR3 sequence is CAASLNRETEAFF. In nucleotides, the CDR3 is TGTGCCGCCTCCCTAAACAGGGAGACTGAAGCTTTCTTT.

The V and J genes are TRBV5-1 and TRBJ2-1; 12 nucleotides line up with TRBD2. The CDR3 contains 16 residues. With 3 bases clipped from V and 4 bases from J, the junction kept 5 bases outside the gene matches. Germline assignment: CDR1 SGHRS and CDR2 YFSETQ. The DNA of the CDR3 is TGCGCCAGCAGCTACTCCGGGACTAGCGGGTACAATGAGCAGTTCTTC. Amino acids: CASSYSGTSGYNEQFF.

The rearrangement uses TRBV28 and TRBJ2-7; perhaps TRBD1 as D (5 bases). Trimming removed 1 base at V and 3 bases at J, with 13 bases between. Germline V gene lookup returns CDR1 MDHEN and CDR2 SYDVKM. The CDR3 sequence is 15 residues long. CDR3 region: CASSLFSGLGYEQYF. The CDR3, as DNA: TGTGCCAGCAGTTTATTTTCAGGGTTGGGCTACGAGCAGTACTTC. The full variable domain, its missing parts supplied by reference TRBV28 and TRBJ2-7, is DVKVTQSSRYLVKRTGEKVFLECVQDMDHENMFWYRQDPGLGLRLIYFSYDVKMKEKGDIPEGYSVSREKKERFSLILESASTNQTSMYLCASSLFSGLGYEQYFGPGTRLTVT.

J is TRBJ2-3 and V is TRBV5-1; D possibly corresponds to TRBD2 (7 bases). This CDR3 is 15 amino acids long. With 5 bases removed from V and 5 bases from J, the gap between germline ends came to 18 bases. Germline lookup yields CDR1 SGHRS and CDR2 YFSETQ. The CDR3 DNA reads TGCGCCAGCAGTCCTGGGGGCGGGAGAATAGATACGCAGTATTTT. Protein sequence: CASSPGGGRIDTQYF.

CDR3 in DNA: TGCGCCAGCCGCCGGGAACCCTCCTACAATGAGCAGTTCTTC. It yields the protein CASRREPSYNEQFF. J is TRBJ2-1 and V is TRBV5-1, with D perhaps matching TRBD2 (5 bases). Germline V gene data show CDR1 as SGHRS and CDR2 as YFSETQ. This CDR3 is 14 amino acids long. V was shortened by 7 bases and J by 0 bases, with 11 bases between the two germline ends. Variable domain in full (rest from reference TRBV5-1 and TRBJ2-1): KAGVTQTPRYLIKTRGQQVTLSCSPISGHRSVSWYQQTPGQGLQFLFEYFSETQRNKGNFPGRFSGRQFSNSRSEMNVSTLELGDSALYLCASRREPSYNEQFFGPGTRLTVL.

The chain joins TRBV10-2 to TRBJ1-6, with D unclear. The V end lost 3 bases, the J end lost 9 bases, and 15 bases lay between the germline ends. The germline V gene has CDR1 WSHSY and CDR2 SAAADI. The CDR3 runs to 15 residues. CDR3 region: CASSDGLFPLSPLHF. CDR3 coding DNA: TGCGCCAGCAGTGATGGCCTCTTTCCCCTTTCACCCCTCCACTTT.

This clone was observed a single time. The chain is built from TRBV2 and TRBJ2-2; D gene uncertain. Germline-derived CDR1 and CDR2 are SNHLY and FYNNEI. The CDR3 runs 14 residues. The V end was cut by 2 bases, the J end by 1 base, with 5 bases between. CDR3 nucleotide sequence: TGTGCCAGCAGTGAATCCAAGAACACCGGGGAGCTGTTTTTT. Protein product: CASSESKNTGELFF. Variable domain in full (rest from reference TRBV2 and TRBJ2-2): EPEVTQTPSHQVTQMGQEVILRCVPISNHLYFYWYRQILGQKVEFLVSFYNNEISEKSEIFDDQFSVERPDGSNFTLKIRSTKLEDSAMYFCASSESKNTGELFFGEGSRLTVL.

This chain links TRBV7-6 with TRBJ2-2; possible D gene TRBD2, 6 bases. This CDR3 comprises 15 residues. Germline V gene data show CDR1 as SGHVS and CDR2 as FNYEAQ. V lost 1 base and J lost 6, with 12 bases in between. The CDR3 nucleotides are TGTGCCAGCAGCTTAGTCTCAGCGGGCCCCGGGGAGCTGTTTTTT. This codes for CASSLVSAGPGELFF.

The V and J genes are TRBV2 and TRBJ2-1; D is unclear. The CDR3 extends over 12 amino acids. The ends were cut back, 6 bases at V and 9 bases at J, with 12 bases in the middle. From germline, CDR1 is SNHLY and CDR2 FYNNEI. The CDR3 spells CASRSTGSEQFF. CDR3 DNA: TGTGCCAGCAGGTCAACGGGCAGTGAGCAGTTCTTC.

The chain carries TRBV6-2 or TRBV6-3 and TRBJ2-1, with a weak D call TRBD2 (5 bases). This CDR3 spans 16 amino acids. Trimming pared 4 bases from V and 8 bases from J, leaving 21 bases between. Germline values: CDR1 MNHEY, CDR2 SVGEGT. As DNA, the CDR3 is TGTGCCAGCAGTTTCTCCCGGGCCTCCCGAGCGGATGAGCAGTTCTTC. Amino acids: CASSFSRASRADEQFF.

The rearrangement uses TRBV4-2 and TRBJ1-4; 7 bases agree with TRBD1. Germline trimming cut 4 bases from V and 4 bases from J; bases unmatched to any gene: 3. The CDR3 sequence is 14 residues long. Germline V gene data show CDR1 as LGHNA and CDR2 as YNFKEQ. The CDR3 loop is CASSPGQSNEKLFF. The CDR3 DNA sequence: TGTGCCAGCAGCCCGGGACAGAGTAATGAAAAACTGTTTTTT.

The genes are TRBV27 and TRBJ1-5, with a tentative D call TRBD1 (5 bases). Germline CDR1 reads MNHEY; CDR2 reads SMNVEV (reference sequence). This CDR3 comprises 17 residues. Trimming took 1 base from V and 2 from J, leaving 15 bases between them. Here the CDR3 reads CASSLLSGAAGNQPQHF. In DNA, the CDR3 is TGTGCCAGCAGTTTATTAAGCGGGGCAGCAGGCAATCAGCCCCAGCATTTT.

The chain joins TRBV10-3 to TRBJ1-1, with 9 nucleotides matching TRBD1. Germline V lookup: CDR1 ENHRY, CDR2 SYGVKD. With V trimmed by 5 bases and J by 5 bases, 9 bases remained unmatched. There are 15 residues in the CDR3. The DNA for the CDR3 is TGTGCCATCAGTATACCGGGACAGGGACGGACTGAAGCTTTCTTT. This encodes CAISIPGQGRTEAFF.

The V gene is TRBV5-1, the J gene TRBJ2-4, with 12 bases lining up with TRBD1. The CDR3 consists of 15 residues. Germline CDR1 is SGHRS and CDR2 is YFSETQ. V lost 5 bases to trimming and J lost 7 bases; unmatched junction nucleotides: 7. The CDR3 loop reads CASSIPGQGANIQYF. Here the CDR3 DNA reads TGCGCCAGCAGTATCCCGGGACAGGGGGCTAACATTCAGTACTTC.

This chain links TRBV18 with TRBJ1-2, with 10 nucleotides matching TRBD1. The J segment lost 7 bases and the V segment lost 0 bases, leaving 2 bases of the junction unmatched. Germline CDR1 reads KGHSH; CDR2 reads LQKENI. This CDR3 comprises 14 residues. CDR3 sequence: CASSPPDRGLGYTF. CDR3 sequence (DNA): TGTGCCAGCTCACCACCTGACAGGGGGCTTGGCTACACCTTC.

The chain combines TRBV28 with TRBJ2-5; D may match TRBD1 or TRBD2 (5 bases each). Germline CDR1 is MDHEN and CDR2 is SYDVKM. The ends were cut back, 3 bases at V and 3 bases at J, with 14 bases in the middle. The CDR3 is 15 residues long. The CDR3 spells CASSLARGVEETQYF. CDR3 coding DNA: TGTGCCAGCAGTTTGGCGCGAGGGGTGGAAGAGACCCAGTACTTC.

For the CDR3, the DNA is TGTGCCAGCAGCACGTTCCATGACCCCTACAATGAGCAGTTCTTC. Its protein is CASSTFHDPYNEQFF. J is TRBJ2-1 and V is TRBV11-2; D gene uncertain. The CDR3 loop spans 15 amino acids. Trimming pared 5 bases from V and 2 bases from J, leaving 13 bases between. Germline V gene data show CDR1 as SGHAT and CDR2 as FQNNGV.

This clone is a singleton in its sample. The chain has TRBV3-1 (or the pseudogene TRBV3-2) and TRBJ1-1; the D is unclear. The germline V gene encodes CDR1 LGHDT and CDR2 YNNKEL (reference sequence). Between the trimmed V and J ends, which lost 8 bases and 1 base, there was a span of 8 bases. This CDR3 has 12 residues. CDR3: CASAEPNTEAFF. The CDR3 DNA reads TGTGCCAGCGCGGAGCCGAACACTGAAGCTTTCTTT.

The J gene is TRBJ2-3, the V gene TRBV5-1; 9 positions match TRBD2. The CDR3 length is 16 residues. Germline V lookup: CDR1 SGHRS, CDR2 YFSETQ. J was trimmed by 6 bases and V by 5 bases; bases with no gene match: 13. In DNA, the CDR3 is TGCGCCAGCAGGGGTCGAAATAGCGGGAGTAGGGATACGCAGTATTTT. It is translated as CASRGRNSGSRDTQYF.

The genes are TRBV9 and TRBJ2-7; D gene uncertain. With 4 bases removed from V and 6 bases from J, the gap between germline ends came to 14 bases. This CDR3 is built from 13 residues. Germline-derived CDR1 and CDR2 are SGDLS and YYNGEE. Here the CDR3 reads CASSPRRTSEQYF. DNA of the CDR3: TGTGCCAGCAGCCCCCGCAGGACCAGCGAGCAGTACTTC.